Here is one TCR beta chain with its context. Clones were sequenced by immunoSEQ multiplex PCR, and TCRdb holds only the in-frame ones, with some missing. The sample lists tens of thousands of clones, just over 90% occurring once. This sample is part of a study of OX40 agonist ivuxolimab in advanced cancers. Study background: Dose-escalation subjects each had hepatocellular carcinoma, melanoma, renal cell or head and neck cancer. Earlier treatment with anti-PD-1, anti-PD-L1 or anti-CTLA-4 was permitted, and about 40% had received some.

V lost 6 bases, J lost 6 bases, and 11 bases lay in between. Germline V CDR1 and CDR2: ENHRY, SYGVKD. The CDR3 covers 12 residues. It was autoimmune disease history or systemic immunosuppression that excluded patients. This rearrangement joins TRBV10-3 to TRBJ1-2, with D unclear. Here the sequenced sample was CD4+ or CD8+ T cells sorted from blood, taken in a trial of the OX40 agonist ivuxolimab. The receptor was isolated from an adult with an advanced solid tumor such as melanoma, head and neck, liver or kidney cancer. DNA of the CDR3: TGTGCCATCAGCGCCTGGGAGAATGGCTACACCTTC. Protein: CAISAWENGYTF.